The present TCR beta chain was sequenced within a study of breast tumors, draining lymph nodes, adjacent tissues. Broader study findings: Data fit most tumor T cells coming from lymph node, expanding in tumor. Compared with lymph nodes, tumors were less diverse; compared with nontumor tissue, more.

TCRdb used MiXCR to reprocess the multiplex PCR reads, holding one entry per CDR3 protein. The table has about 35,000 distinct CDR3 sequences, 30% to 45% seen once. This clonotype has at least ten counts. Its target is not known. This CDR3 comprises 14 residues. The V gene end was trimmed by 1 base and the J gene end by 3 bases; junction bases not matched to a gene: 0. Germline V gene lookup returns CDR1 DFQATT and CDR2 SNEGSKA (reference sequence). The genes are TRBV20-1 and TRBJ2-2; 9 bases map to TRBD2. This receptor was taken from a female donor with breast cancer. Some clones in this sample may be carry-over from other donors' samples. Material for sequencing was breast tumor tissue. CDR3 coding DNA: TGCAGTGCTAGAGTAGCGGGGGACACCGGGGAGCTGTTTTTT. Its translation is CSARVAGDTGELFF.